The next 4 T cell receptor beta chains were all read from a single sample in a study of blood T cell repertoires in COVID-19. The method was immunoSEQ multiplex PCR; TCRdb's version includes in-frame clones alone and lacks a portion of them. Here the sample spans some 300,000 clones, roughly nine tenths being singletons. Sequenced: PBMCs or T cells enriched from blood (not recorded which). The receptor source for this set is a woman in her forties or fifties who had been exposed to COVID-19.

The CDR3 nucleotides are TGTGCCAGCTCACCTTCGGTCCAAGTCCCTGTAGCCAAAAACATTCAGTACTTC. This translates into CASSPSVQVPVAKNIQYF. V is TRBV18 and J is TRBJ2-4, with unresolved D. Germline V gene sequence: CDR1 KGHSH, CDR2 LQKENI. Trimming took off 3 bases at V and 0 bases at J, with 18 bases between the two ends. CDR3 size: 18 residues.

V is TRBV27 and J is TRBJ1-2; 7 nucleotides match TRBD1. Germline values: CDR1 MNHEY, CDR2 SMNVEV (reference sequence). J was trimmed by 6 bases and V by 2 bases; bases with no gene match: 9. The CDR3 runs 15 residues. The CDR3 nucleotides are TGTGCCAGCAGTTTACGGGGGACAGTCTCGGATGGCTACACCTTC. The encoded protein is CASSLRGTVSDGYTF.

The rearrangement uses TRBV5-4 and TRBJ2-7; 8 bases align to TRBD2. Trimming removed 1 base from V and 2 bases from J; junction bases left unmatched: 2. The CDR3 has 14 amino acids. CDR1 and CDR2 (germline): SGHNT, YYREEE (reference sequence). In DNA form, the CDR3 reads TGTGCCAGCAGCTTGTACGGGGGGGCCTACGAGCAGTACTTC. Translation: CASSLYGGAYEQYF.

The chain joins TRBV21-1 to TRBJ2-7; the D segment call TRBD2 is taken from the table without a DNA check. TRBV21-1 is annotated as a pseudogene. This CDR3 comprises 15 residues. The CDR3 DNA reads as TGTGCCAGCAGCAATCGAAGTCTAGCGGGGGGAGAGCAGTACTTC. It translates to CASSNRSLAGGEQYF.